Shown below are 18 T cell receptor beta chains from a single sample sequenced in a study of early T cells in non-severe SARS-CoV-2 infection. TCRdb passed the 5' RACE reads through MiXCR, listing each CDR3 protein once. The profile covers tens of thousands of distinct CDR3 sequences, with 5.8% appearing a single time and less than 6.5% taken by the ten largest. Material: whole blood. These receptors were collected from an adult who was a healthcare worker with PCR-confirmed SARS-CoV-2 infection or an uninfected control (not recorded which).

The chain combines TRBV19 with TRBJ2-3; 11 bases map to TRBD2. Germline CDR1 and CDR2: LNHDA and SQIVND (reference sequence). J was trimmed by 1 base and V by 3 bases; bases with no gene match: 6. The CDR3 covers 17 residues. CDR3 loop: CASSITLAGGRTDTQYF. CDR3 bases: TGTGCCAGTAGTATCACCCTAGCGGGAGGACGCACAGATACGCAGTATTTT.

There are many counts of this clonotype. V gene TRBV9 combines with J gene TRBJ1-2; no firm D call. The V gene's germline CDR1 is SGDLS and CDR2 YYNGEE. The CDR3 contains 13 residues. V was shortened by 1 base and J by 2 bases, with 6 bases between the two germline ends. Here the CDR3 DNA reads TGTGCCAGCAGCGTACGGGTAAACTATGGCTACACCTTC. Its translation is CASSVRVNYGYTF. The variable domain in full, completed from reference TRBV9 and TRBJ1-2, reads DSGVTQTPKHLITATGQRVTLRCSPRSGDLSVYWYQQSLDQGLQFLIQYYNGEERAKGNILERFSAQQFPDLHSELNLSSLELGDSALYFCASSVRVNYGYTFGSGTRLTVV.

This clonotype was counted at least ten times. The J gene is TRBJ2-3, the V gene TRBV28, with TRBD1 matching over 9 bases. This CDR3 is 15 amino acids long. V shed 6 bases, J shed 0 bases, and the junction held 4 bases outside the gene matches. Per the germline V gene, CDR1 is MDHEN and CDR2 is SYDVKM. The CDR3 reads CASRGQGTSTDTQYF. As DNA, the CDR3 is TGTGCCAGCAGAGGACAGGGGACAAGCACAGATACGCAGTATTTT.

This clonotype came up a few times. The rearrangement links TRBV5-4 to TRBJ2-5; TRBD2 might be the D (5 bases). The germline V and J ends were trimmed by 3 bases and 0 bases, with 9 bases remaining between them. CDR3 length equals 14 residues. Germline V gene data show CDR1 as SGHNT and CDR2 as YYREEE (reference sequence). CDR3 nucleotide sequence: TGTGCCAGCAGCTCCCCGGGGTACCAAGAGACCCAGTACTTC. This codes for CASSSPGYQETQYF.

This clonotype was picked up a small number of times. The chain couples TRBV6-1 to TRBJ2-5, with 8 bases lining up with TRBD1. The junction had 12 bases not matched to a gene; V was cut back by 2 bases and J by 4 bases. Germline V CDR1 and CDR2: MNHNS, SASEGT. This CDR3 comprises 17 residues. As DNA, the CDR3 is TGTGCCAGCAGTGAAAGGTTCGACAGGGGTCGGGCAGAGACCCAGTACTTC. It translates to CASSERFDRGRAETQYF.

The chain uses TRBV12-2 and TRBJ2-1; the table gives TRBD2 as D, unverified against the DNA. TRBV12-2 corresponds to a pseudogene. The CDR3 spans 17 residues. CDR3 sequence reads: CASRSSGLAGGYNEQFF. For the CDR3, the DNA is TGTGCAAGTCGCTCATCGGGACTAGCGGGGGGTTACAATGAGCAGTTCTTC.

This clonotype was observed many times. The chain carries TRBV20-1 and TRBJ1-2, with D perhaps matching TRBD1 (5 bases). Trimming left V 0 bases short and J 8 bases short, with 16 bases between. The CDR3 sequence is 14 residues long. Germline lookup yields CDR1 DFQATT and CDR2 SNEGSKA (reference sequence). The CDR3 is CSAREGGRVSGYTF. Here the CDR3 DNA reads TGCAGTGCTAGAGAAGGAGGCAGGGTATCAGGCTACACCTTC.

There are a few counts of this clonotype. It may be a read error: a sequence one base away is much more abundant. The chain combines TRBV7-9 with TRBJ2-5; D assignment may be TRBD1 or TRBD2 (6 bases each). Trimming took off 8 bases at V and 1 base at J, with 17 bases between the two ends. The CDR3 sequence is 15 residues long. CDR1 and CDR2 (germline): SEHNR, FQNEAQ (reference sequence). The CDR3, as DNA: TGTGCCAGCGGCTCTATAGGGGGGCGCCAAGAGACCCAGTACTTC. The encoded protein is CASGSIGGRQETQYF.

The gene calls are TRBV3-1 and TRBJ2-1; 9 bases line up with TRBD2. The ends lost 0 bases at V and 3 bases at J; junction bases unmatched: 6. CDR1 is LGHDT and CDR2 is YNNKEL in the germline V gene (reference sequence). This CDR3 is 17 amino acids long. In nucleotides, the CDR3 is TGTGCCAGCAGCCAAGACCCGACTAGCGGCCTCTACAATGAGCAGTTCTTC. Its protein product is CASSQDPTSGLYNEQFF.

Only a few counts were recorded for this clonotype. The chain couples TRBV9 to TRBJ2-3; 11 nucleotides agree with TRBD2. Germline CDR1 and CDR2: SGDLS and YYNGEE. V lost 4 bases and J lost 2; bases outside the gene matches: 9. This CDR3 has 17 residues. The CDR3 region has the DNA TGTGCCAGCAGCCATCCCACTAGCGGGGGCCCCACAGATACGCAGTATTTT. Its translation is CASSHPTSGGPTDTQYF.

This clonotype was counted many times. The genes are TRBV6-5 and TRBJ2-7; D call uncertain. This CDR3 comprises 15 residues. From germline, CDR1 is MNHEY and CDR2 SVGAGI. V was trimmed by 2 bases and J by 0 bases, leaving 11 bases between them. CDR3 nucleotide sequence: TGTGCCAGCAGTTACAGCTACGACTCCTCCTACGAGCAGTACTTC. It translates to CASSYSYDSSYEQYF.

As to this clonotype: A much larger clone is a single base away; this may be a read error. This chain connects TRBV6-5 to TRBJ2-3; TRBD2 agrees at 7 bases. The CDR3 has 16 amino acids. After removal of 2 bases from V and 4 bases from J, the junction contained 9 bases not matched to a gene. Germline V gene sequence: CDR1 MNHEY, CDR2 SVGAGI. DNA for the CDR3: TGTGCCAGCAGTTACGACCGGGCTAGCGGTGCAGATACGCAGTATTTT. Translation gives CASSYDRASGADTQYF.

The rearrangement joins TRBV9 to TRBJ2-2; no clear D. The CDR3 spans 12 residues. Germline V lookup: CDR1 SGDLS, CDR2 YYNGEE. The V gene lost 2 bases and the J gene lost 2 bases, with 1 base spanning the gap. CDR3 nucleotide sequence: TGTGCCAGCAGCGTTAACACCGGGGAGCTGTTTTTT. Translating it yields CASSVNTGELFF.

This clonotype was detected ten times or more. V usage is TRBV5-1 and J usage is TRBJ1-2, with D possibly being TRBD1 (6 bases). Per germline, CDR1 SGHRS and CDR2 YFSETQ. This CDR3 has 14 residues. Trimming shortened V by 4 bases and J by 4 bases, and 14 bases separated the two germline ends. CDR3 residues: CASSLEGQRYGYTF. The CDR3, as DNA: TGCGCCAGCAGCCTAGAAGGACAGCGCTATGGCTACACCTTC.

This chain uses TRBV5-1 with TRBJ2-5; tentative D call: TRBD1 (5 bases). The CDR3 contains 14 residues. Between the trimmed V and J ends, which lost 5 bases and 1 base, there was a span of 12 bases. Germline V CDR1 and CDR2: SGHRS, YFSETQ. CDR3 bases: TGCGCCAGCAGTAAAGCAGGGTCCCAAGAGACCCAGTACTTC. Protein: CASSKAGSQETQYF.

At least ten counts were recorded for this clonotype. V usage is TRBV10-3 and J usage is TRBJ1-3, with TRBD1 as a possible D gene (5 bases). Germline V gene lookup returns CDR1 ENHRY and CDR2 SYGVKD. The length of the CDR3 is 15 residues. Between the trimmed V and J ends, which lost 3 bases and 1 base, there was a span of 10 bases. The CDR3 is CAISDEGRSGNTIYF. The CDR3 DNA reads TGTGCCATCAGTGATGAGGGGCGATCTGGAAACACCATATATTTT.

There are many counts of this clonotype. This CDR3 reads CAVDLAGGFTEQFF. CDR3 bases: TGTGCCGTGGACCTAGCGGGAGGGTTCACCGAGCAGTTCTTC. The chain has TRBV7-8 and TRBJ2-1; TRBD2 matches at 12 bases. The ends lost 11 bases at V and 10 bases at J; junction bases unmatched: 12. The CDR3 runs to 14 residues. Germline V gene lookup returns CDR1 SGHVS and CDR2 FQNEAQ.

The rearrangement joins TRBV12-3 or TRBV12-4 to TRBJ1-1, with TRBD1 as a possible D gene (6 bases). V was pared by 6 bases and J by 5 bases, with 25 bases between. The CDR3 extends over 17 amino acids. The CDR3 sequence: CASRSLRGIGGGTEAFF. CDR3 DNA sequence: TGTGCCAGCAGGTCCCTCAGGGGCATAGGGGGAGGGACTGAAGCTTTCTTT.